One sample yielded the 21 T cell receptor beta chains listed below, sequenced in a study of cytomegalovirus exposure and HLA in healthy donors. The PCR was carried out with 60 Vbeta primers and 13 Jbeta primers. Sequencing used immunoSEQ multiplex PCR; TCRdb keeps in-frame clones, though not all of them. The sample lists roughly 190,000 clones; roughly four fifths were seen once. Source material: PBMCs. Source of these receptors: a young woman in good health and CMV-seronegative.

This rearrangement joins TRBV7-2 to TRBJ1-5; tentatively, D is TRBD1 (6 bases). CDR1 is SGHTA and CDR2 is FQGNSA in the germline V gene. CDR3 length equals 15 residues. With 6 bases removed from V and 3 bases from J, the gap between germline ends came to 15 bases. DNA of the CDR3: TGTGCCAGCAGTCCTCAACAGGGTCCCAATCAGCCCCAGCATTTT. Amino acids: CASSPQQGPNQPQHF.

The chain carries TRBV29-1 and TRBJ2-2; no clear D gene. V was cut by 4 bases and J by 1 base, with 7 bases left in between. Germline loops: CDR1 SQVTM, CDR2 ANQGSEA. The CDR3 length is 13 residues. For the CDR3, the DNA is TGCAGCGTTGGGGCACAGAACACCGGGGAGCTGTTTTTT. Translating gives CSVGAQNTGELFF.

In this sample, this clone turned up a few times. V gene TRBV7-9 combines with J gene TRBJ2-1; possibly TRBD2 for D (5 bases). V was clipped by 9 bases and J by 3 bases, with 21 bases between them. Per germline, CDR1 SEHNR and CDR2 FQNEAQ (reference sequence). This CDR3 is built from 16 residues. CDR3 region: CASTTSEGASYNEQFF. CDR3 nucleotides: TGTGCCAGTACTACCTCAGAGGGAGCTAGCTACAATGAGCAGTTCTTC.

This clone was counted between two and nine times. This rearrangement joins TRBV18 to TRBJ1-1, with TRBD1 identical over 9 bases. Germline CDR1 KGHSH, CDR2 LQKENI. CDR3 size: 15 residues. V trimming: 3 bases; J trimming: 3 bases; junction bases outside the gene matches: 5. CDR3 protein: CASSPGQGRHTEAFF. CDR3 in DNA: TGTGCCAGCTCACCGGGACAGGGACGGCACACTGAAGCTTTCTTT.

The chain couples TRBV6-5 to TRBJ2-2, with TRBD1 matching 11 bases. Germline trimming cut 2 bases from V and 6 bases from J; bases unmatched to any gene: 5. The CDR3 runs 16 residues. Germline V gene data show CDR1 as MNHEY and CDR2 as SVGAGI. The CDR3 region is CASSYLRGQGAGELFF. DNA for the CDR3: TGTGCCAGCAGTTACCTCCGGGGACAGGGGGCCGGGGAGCTGTTTTTT.

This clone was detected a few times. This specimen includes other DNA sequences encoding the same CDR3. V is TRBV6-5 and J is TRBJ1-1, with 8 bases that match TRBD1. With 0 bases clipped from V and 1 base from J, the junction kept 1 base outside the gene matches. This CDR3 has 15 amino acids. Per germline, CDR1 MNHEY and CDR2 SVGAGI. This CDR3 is CASSYSGTGNTEAFF. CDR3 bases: TGTGCCAGCAGTTACTCCGGGACAGGGAACACTGAAGCTTTCTTT.

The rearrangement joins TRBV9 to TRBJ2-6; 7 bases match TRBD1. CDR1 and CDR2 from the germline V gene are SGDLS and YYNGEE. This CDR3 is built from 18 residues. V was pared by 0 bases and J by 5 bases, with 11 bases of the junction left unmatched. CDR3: CASSVAGQAISRANVLTF. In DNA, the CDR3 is TGTGCCAGCAGCGTAGCTGGACAGGCAATTTCTAGGGCCAACGTCCTGACTTTC.

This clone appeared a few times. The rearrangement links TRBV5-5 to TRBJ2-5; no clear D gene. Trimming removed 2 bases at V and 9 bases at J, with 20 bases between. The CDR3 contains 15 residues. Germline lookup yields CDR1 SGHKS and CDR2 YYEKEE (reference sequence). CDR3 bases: TGTGCCAGCAGCTTCGATCTCTCTACCTCTCGAGCCCAGTACTTC. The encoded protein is CASSFDLSTSRAQYF.

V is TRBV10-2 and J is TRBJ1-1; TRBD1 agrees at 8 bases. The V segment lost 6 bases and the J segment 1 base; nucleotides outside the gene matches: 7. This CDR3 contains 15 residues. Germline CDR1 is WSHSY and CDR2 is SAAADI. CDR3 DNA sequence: TGCGCCAGCAGGGACAGGGAAGGGGAGAACACTGAAGCTTTCTTT. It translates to CASRDREGENTEAFF.

The DNA for the CDR3 is TGTGCCAGCAGCTTATTCCGGGAGCGGGGAGAGACCCAGTACTTC. It is translated as CASSLFRERGETQYF. The chain combines TRBV7-2 with TRBJ2-5; 7 nucleotides agree with TRBD2. The trim removed 2 bases at V and 4 bases at J, leaving 7 bases unmatched. Germline CDR1 reads SGHTA; CDR2 reads FQGNSA. The CDR3 covers 15 residues.

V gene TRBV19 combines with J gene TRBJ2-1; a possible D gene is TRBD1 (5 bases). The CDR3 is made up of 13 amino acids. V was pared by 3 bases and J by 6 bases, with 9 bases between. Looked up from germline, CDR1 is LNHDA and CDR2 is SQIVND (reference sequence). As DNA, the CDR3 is TGTGCCAGTAGTATGGTAGGGGTCAATGAGCAGTTCTTC. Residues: CASSMVGVNEQFF.

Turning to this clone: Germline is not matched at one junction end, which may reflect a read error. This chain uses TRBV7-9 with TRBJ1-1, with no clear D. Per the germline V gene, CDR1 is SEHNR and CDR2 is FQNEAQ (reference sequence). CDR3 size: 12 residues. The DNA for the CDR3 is TGTGCCAGCAGCTTTCGTAACAGTGAAGCTTTCTTT. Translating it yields CASSFRNSEAFF.

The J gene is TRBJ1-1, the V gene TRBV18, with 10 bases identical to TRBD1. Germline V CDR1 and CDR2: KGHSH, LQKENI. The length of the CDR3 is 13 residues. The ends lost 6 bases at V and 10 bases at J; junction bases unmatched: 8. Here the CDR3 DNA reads TGTGCCAGCTCCCCGGGACAGGGGAGGCTAGCTTTCTTT. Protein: CASSPGQGRLAFF.

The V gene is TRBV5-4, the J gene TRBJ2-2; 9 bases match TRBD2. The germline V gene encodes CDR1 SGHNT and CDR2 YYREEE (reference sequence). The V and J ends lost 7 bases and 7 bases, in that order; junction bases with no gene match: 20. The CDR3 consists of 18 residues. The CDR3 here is CASGQGQDSGRRGGELFF. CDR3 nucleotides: TGTGCCAGCGGTCAAGGTCAGGATAGCGGGAGACGGGGCGGGGAGCTGTTTTTT.

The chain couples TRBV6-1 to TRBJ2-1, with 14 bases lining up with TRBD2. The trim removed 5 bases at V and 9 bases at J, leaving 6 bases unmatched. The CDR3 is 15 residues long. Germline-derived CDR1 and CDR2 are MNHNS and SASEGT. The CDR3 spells CASSREGLAGAEQFF. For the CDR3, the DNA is TGTGCCAGCAGTAGAGAGGGACTAGCGGGAGCTGAGCAGTTCTTC.

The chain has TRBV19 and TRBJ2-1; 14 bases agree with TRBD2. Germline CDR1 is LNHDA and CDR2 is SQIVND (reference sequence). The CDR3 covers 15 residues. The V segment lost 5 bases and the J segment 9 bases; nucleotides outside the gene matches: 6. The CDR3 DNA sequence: TGTGCCAGTAGTGGGACTAGCGGGAGCTACGGTGAGCAGTTCTTC. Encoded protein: CASSGTSGSYGEQFF.

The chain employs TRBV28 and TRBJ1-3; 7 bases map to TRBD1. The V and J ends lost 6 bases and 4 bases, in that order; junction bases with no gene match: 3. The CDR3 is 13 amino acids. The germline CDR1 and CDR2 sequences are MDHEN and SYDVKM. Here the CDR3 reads CASRETGGNTIYF. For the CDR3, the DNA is TGTGCCAGCAGAGAGACAGGGGGAAACACCATATATTTT.

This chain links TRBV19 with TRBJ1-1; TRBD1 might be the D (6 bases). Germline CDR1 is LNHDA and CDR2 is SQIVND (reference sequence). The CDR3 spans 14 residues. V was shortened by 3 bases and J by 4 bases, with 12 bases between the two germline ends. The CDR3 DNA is TGTGCCAGTAGTATCGTCGGGGGGCGCACTGAAGCTTTCTTT. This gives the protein CASSIVGGRTEAFF. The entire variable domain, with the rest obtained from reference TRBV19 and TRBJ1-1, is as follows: DGGITQSPKYLFRKEGQNVTLSCEQNLNHDAMYWYRQDPGQGLRLIYYSQIVNDFQKGDIAEGYSVSREKKESFPLTVTSAQKNPTAFYLCASSIVGGRTEAFFGQGTRLTVV.

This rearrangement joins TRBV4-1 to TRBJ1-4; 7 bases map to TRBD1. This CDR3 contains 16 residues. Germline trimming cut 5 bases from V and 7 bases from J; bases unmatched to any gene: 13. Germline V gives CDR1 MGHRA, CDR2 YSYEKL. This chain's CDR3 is CASSGGGLSYGEKLFF. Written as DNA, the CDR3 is TGCGCCAGCAGCGGAGGGGGCCTAAGCTACGGTGAAAAACTGTTTTTT.

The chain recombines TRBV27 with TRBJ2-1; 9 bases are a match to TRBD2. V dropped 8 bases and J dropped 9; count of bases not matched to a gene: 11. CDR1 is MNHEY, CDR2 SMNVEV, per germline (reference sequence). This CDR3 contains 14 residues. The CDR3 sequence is CASGNAGGVAEQFF. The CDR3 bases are TGTGCCAGCGGTAATGCGGGAGGGGTGGCTGAGCAGTTCTTC.

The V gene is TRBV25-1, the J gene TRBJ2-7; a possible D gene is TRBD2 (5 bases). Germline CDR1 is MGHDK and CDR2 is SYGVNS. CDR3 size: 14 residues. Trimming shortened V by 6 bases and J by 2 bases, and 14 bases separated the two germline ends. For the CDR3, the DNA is TGTGCCAGCAGGAGCCCATGGGAGCCCTACGAGCAGTACTTC. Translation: CASRSPWEPYEQYF.